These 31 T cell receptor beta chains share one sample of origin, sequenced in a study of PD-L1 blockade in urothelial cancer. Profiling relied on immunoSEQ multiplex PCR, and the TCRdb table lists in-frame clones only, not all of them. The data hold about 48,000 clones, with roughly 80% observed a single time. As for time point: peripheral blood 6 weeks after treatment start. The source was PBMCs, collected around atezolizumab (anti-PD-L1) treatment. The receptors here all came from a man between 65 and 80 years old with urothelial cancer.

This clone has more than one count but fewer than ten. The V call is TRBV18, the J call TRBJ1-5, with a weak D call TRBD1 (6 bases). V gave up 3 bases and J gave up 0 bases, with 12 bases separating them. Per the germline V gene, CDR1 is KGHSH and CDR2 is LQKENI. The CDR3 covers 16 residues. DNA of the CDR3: TGTGCCAGCTCACCTGGACAGACCAATAGCAATCAGCCCCAGCATTTT. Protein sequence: CASSPGQTNSNQPQHF.

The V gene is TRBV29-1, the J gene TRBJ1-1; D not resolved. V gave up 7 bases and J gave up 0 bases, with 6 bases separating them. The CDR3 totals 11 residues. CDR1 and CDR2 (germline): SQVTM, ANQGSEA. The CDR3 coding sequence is TGCAGCGGTCGGGTGAACACTGAAGCTTTCTTT. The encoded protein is CSGRVNTEAFF.

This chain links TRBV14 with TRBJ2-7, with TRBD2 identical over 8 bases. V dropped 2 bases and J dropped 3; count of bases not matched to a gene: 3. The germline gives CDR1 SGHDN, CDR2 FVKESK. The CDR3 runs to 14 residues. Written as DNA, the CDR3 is TGTGCCAGCAGCCAACTGGGACTAGTCTACGAGCAGTACTTC. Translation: CASSQLGLVYEQYF.

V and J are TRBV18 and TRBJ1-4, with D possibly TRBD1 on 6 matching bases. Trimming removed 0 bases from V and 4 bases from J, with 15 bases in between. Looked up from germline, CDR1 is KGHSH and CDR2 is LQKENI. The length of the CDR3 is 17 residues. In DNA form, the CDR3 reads TGTGCCAGCTCACCACCCGAAGGGGGGGCCGGTAATGAAAAACTGTTTTTT. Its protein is CASSPPEGGAGNEKLFF. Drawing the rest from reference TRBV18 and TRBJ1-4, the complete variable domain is NAGVMQNPRHLVRRRGQEARLRCSPMKGHSHVYWYRQLPEEGLKFMVYLQKENIIDESGMPKERFSAEFPKEGPSILRIQQVVRGDSAAYFCASSPPEGGAGNEKLFFGSGTQLSVL.

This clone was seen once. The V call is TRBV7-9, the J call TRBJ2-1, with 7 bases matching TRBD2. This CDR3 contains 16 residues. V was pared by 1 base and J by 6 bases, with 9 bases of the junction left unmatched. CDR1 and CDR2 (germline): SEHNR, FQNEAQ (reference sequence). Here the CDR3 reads CASSLEGGPGRNEQFF. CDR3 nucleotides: TGTGCCAGCAGCTTAGAGGGAGGGCCGGGGCGCAATGAGCAGTTCTTC.

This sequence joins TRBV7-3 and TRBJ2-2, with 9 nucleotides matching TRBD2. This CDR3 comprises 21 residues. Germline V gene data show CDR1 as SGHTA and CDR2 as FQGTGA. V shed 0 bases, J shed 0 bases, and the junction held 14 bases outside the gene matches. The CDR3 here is CASSLTPPWTSAGSNTGELFF. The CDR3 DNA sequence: TGTGCCAGCAGCTTAACTCCTCCCTGGACTAGCGCCGGCTCGAACACCGGGGAGCTGTTTTTT.

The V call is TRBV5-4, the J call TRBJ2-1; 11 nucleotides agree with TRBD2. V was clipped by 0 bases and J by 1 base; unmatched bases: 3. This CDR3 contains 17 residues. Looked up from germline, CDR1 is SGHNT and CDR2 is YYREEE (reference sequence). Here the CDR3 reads CASSLGIAGGSYNEQFF. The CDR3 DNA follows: TGTGCCAGCAGCTTGGGGATAGCGGGAGGGTCCTACAATGAGCAGTTCTTC.

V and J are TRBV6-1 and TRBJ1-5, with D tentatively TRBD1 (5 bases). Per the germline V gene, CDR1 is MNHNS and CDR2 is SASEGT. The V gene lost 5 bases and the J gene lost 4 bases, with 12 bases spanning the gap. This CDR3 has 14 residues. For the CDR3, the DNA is TGTGCCAGCAGTACGGGACTCCGGAATCAGCCCCAGCATTTT. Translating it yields CASSTGLRNQPQHF.

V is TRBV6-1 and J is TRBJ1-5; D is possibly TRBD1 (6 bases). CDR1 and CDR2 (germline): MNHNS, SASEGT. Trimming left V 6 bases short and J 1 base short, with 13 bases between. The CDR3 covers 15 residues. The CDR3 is CASRDGRGSNQPQHF. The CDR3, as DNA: TGTGCCAGCAGAGACGGGAGGGGGAGCAATCAGCCCCAGCATTTT.

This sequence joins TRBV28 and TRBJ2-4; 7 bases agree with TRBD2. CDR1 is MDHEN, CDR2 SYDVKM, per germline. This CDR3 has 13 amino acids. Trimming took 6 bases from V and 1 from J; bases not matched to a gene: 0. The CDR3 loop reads CASSGGAKNIQYF. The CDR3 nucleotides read TGTGCCAGCAGCGGGGGGGCCAAAAACATTCAGTACTTC.

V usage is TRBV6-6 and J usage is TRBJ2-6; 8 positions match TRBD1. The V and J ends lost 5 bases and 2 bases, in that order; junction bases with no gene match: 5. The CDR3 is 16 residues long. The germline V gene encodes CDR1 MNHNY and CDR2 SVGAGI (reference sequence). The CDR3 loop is CASSGRQGTGANVLTF. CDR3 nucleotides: TGTGCCAGCAGTGGTCGACAGGGGACTGGGGCCAACGTCCTGACTTTC.

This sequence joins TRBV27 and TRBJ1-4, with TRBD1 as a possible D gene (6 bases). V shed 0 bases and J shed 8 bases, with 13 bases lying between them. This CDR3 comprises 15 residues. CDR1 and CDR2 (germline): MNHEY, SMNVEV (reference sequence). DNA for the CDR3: TGTGCCAGCAGTTTATCGGGCAGGGGAAGCGAAAAACTGTTTTTT. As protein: CASSLSGRGSEKLFF.

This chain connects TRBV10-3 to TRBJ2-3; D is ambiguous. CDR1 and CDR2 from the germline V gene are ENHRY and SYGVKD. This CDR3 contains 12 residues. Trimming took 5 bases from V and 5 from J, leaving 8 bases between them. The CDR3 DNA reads TGTGCCATCAGTCCGACGGGAGATACGCAGTATTTT. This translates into CAISPTGDTQYF.

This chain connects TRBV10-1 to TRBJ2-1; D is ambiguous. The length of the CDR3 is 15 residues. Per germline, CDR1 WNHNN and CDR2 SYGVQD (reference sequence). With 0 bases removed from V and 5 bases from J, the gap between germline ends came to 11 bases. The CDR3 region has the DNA TGCGCCAGCAGTGAGTCGCTAGGCCCGGACAATGAGCAGTTCTTC. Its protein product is CASSESLGPDNEQFF.

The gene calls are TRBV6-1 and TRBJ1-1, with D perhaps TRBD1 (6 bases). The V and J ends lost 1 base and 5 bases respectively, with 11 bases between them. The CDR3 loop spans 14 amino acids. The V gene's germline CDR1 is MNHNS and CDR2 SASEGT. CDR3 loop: CASSEVPRGTEAFF. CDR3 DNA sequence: TGTGCCAGCAGTGAAGTACCCAGGGGAACTGAAGCTTTCTTT.

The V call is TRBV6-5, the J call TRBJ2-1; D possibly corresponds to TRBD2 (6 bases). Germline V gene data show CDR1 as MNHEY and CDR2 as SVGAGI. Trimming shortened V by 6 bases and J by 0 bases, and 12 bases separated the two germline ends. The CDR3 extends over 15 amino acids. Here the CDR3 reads CASSRDLSSYNEQFF. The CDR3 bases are TGTGCCAGCAGCCGGGACTTGAGCTCCTACAATGAGCAGTTCTTC.

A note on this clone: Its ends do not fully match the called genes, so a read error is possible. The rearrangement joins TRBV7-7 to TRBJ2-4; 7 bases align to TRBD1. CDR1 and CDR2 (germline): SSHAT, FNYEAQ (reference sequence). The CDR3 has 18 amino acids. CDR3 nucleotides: TGTGCTAGCAGCTTCCGATGTAAACAGGGGATCCTTAAAAACATTCAGTACTTC. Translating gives CASSFRCKQGILKNIQYF.

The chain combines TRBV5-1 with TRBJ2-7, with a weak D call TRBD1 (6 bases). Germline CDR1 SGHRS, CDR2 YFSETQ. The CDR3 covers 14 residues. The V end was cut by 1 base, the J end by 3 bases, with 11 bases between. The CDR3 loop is CASSLRDMVYEQYF. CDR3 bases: TGCGCCAGCAGCTTGCGGGACATGGTCTACGAGCAGTACTTC.

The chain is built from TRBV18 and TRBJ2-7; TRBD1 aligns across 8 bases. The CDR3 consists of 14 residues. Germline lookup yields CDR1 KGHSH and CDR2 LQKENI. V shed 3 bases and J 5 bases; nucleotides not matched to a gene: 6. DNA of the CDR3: TGTGCCAGCTCACCCCGGACAGGGAGCAACGAGCAGTACTTC. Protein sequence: CASSPRTGSNEQYF.

Written as DNA, the CDR3 is TGTGCCAGCAGCTTAGACAGGGTAATATCGCACACTGAAGCTTTCTTT. Its translation is CASSLDRVISHTEAFF. This chain links TRBV5-6 with TRBJ1-1; 7 nucleotides align to TRBD1. CDR3 length: 16 amino acids. Germline V CDR1 and CDR2: SGHDT, YYEEEE. With V trimmed by 2 bases and J by 3 bases, 10 bases remained unmatched.

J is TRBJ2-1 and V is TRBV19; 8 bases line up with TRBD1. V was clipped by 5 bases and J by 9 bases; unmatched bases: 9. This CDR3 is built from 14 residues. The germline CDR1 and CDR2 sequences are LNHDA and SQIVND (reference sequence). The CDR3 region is CASSVTAQGGEQFF. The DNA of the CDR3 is TGTGCCAGTAGTGTGACAGCACAGGGGGGTGAGCAGTTCTTC. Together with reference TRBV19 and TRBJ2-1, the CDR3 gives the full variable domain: DGGITQSPKYLFRKEGQNVTLSCEQNLNHDAMYWYRQDPGQGLRLIYYSQIVNDFQKGDIAEGYSVSREKKESFPLTVTSAQKNPTAFYLCASSVTAQGGEQFFGPGTRLTVL.

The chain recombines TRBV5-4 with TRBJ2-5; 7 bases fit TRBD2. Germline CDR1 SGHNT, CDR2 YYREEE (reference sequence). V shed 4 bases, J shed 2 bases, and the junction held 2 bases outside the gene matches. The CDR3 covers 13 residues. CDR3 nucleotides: TGTGCCAGCAGCCAGGGACTACAAGAGACCCAGTACTTC. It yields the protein CASSQGLQETQYF.

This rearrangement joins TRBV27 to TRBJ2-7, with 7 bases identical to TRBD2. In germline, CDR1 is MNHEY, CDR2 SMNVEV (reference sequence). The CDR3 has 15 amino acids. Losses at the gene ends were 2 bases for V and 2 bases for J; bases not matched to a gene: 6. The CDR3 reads CASSLRASGAYEQYF. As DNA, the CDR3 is TGTGCCAGCAGTTTACGCGCTAGCGGAGCCTACGAGCAGTACTTC.

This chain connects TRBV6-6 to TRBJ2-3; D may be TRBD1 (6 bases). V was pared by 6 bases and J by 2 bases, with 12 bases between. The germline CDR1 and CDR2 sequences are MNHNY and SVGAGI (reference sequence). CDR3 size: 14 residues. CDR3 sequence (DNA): TGTGCCAGCAGCCCGAGACAGGTCACAGATACGCAGTATTTT. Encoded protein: CASSPRQVTDTQYF.

The CDR3 loop is CASSIATAVLGDTQYF. The CDR3 DNA follows: TGTGCCAGTAGTATAGCCACAGCGGTCCTGGGCGATACGCAGTATTTT. The rearrangement links TRBV19 to TRBJ2-3; a weak D match, TRBD2 (5 bases). Germline loops: CDR1 LNHDA, CDR2 SQIVND (reference sequence). Trimming cost V 1 base and J 6 bases, with 17 bases left between them. The CDR3 runs to 16 residues.

CDR3 protein: CAISESRDSYTF. CDR3 coding DNA: TGTGCCATCAGTGAGTCTAGGGACAGCTACACCTTC. The rearrangement uses TRBV10-3 and TRBJ1-2, with D possibly TRBD1 on 6 matching bases. V was shortened by 0 bases and J by 9 bases, with 8 bases between the two germline ends. The CDR3 consists of 12 residues. CDR1 and CDR2 (germline): ENHRY, SYGVKD.

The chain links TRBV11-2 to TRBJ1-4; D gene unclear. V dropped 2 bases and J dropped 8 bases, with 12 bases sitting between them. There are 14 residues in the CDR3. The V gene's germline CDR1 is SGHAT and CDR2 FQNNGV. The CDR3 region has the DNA TGTGCCAGCAGCTTATCACGGTCGAACGAAAAACTGTTTTTT. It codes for CASSLSRSNEKLFF.

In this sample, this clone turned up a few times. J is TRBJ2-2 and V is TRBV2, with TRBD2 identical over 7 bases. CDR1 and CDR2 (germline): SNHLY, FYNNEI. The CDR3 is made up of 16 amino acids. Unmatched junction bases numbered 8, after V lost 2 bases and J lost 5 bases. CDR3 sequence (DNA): TGTGCCAGCAGTGAAAAACCCAGGGAGGGGACCGGGGAGCTGTTTTTT. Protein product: CASSEKPREGTGELFF.

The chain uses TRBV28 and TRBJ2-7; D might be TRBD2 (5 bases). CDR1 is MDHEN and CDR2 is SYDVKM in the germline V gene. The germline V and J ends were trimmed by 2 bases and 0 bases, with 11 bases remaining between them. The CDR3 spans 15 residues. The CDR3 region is CASSLRTGSSYEQYF. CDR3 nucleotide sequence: TGTGCCAGCAGTTTACGGACTGGGAGCTCCTACGAGCAGTACTTC.

CDR3 protein: CASSFRMTGGLYEQYF. The CDR3 region has the DNA TGTGCCAGCAGCTTTCGAATGACAGGGGGTCTCTACGAGCAGTACTTC. The chain employs TRBV7-8 and TRBJ2-7, with TRBD1 matching 9 bases. The CDR3 spans 16 residues. The V gene's germline CDR1 is SGHVS and CDR2 FQNEAQ. The ends lost 3 bases at V and 3 bases at J; junction bases unmatched: 9.

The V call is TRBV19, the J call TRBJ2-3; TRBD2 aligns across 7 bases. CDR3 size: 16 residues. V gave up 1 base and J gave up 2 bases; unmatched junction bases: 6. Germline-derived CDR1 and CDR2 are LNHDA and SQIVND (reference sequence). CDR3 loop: CASSIVPSGHTDTQYF. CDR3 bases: TGTGCCAGTAGTATAGTACCTAGCGGCCACACAGATACGCAGTATTTT.